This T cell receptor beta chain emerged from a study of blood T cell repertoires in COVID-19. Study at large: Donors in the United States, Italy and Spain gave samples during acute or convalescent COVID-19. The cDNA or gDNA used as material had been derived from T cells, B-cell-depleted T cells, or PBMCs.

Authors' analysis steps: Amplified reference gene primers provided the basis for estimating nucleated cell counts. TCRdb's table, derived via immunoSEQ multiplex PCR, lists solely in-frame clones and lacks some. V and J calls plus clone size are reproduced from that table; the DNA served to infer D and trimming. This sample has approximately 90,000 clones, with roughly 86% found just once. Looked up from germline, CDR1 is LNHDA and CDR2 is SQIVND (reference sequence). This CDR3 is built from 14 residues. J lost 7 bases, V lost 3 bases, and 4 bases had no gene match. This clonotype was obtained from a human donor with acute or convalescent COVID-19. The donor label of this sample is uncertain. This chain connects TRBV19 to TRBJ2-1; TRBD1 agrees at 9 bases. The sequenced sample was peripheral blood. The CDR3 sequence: CASSIGTGLNEQFF. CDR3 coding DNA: TGTGCCAGTAGTATCGGGACAGGGTTGAATGAGCAGTTCTTC. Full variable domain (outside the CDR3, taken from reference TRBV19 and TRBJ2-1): DGGITQSPKYLFRKEGQNVTLSCEQNLNHDAMYWYRQDPGQGLRLIYYSQIVNDFQKGDIAEGYSVSREKKESFPLTVTSAQKNPTAFYLCASSIGTGLNEQFFGPGTRLTVL.